This is a list of T cell receptor beta chains from one sample in a study of neoadjuvant anti-PD-1 for oral cavity cancer. The data were produced by immunoSEQ multiplex PCR, yet TCRdb's version contains in-frame clones alone and is incomplete. The sample yields around 8,000 clones, 65% to 80% seen once. Sequenced here: PBMCs, sampled after nivolumab (anti-PD-1) treatment. These receptors originate from a person aged 35-80 years with oral cavity squamous cell carcinoma. Each CDR3 is given with its conserved first and last residue. Each record gives: J gene, clone size, D gene, V gene, CDR3 DNA, CDR3 protein. D genes are given only for firm matches. Clone size appears in some rows only: once, few, many, or a class for an expanded clone.

j_call: TRBJ1-5; clone_size: few; d_call: NA; v_call: TRBV21-1; cdr3_nt: TGTGCCAGCAGCAAGCCACCCGGGACGGCACATAGCAATCAGCCCCAGCATTTT; cdr3_aa: CASSKPPGTAHSNQPQHF
j_call: TRBJ1-1; clone_size: few; d_call: NA; v_call: TRBV19; cdr3_nt: TGTGCCAGTAGTATAGGGAGGAACACTGAAGCTTTCTTT; cdr3_aa: CASSIGRNTEAFF
j_call: TRBJ1-1; clone_size: few; d_call: NA; v_call: TRBV10-3; cdr3_nt: TGTGCCATCAGTGGGGGACAAGGGTTTACTGAAGCTTTCTTT; cdr3_aa: CAISGGQGFTEAFF
j_call: TRBJ1-1; clone_size: NA; d_call: TRBD1; v_call: TRBV5-1; cdr3_nt: TGCGCCAGCAGCCCGGGACAGGGGTTGAGCACTGAAGCTTTTTTT; cdr3_aa: CASSPGQGLSTEAFF
j_call: TRBJ2-5; clone_size: NA; d_call: NA; v_call: TRBV5-4; cdr3_nt: TGTGCCAGCAGCTTACAGGAGCAAGAGACCCAGTACTTC; cdr3_aa: CASSLQEQETQYF
j_call: TRBJ1-5; clone_size: few; d_call: NA; v_call: TRBV18; cdr3_nt: TGTGCCAGCTCTGCCGAGGCCAGGTTAGCTCAGCCCCAGCATTTT; cdr3_aa: CASSAEARLAQPQHF
j_call: TRBJ2-5; clone_size: NA; d_call: TRBD1; v_call: TRBV9; cdr3_nt: TGTGCCAGCAGCCCAGGGGGTGAGACCCAGTACTTC; cdr3_aa: CASSPGGETQYF
j_call: TRBJ1-1; clone_size: NA; d_call: TRBD1; v_call: TRBV5-5; cdr3_nt: TGTGCCAGCAGCTTGTTTGAGGGGGCCTCTGAAGCTTTCTTT; cdr3_aa: CASSLFEGASEAFF
j_call: TRBJ2-6; clone_size: NA; d_call: TRBD1; v_call: TRBV10-3; cdr3_nt: TGTGCCAGCGGACCGGGACAGGGGATCTCTGGGGCCAACGTCCTGACTTTC; cdr3_aa: CASGPGQGISGANVLTF
j_call: TRBJ2-7; clone_size: NA; d_call: NA; v_call: TRBV5-1; cdr3_nt: TGCGCCAGCAGCTCTATCTACGAGCAGTACTTC; cdr3_aa: CASSSIYEQYF